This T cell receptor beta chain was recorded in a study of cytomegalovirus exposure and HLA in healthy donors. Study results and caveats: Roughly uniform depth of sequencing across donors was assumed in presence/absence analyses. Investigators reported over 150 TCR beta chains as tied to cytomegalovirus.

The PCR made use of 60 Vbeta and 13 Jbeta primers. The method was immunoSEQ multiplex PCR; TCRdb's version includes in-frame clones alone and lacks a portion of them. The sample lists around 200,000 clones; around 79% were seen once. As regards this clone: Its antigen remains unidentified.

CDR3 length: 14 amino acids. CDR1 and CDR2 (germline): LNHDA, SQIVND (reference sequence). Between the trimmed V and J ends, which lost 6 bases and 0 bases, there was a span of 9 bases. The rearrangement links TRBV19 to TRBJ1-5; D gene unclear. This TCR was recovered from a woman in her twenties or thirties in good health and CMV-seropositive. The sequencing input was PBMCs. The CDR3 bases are TGTGCCAGTAGGAACGGAGATAGCAATCAGCCCCAGCATTTT. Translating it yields CASRNGDSNQPQHF.